One T cell receptor beta chain is described in this entry. The antigen is unknown. The data are from a study of human T cells and chemical hapten exposure. Study-wide context: Investigators sensitized roughly 2 cm by roughly 2 cm of upper inner arm skin with 2% DPC.

General study points: Correlating positively with patch test score were the PT1 expanded TCR counts.

Time point indicated: patch test 1, 2 weeks after DPC sensitization. Treatment defined: therapeutic diphenylcyclopropenone sensitization with weekly scalp DPC. In the library, unique molecular identifiers were attached to individual cDNA molecules. TCRdb reprocessed the RACE reads with MiXCR, giving one entry per CDR3 protein. The sample records around 160,000 distinct CDR3 sequences, roughly 15% being singletons. Trimming took 2 bases from V and 1 from J, leaving 15 bases between them. There are 16 residues in the CDR3. Germline CDR1 LGHNA, CDR2 YSLEER. This TCR was sampled from a woman aged 30 to 39 with alopecia areata. Some clones in this sample may be carry-over from other donors' samples. Sequencing used whole blood, obtained in connection with sensitization to the hapten diphenylcyclopropenone (DPC). This chain uses TRBV4-3 with TRBJ2-7, with D tentatively TRBD1 or TRBD2 (7 bases each). DNA of the CDR3: TGCGCCAGCAGCCAATTTCAGGGGGGGATGTCCTACGAGCAGTACTTC. Translating it yields CASSQFQGGMSYEQYF.